The next 21 T cell receptor beta chains were all read from a single sample in a study of Ad26.COV2.S vaccination and SARS-CoV-2 variants. TCRdb keeps only in-frame clones here, not all; method: immunoSEQ multiplex PCR. This table holds roughly 350,000 clones, less than 90% found once. The treatment here: roughly 18 received Ad26.COV2.S at low or high dose, single or two shots; several received placebo; per-sample allocation not given. Sampling occurred on day 63 after the first vaccine or placebo injection. The sample consisted of peripheral blood, taken in a trial of Ad26.COV2.S vaccine versus placebo. All receptors derive from a person between 18 and 65 years old who received the Ad26.COV2.S COVID-19 vaccine or a placebo.

This clone appeared a single time. The chain combines TRBV4-2 with TRBJ1-5; TRBD1 agrees at 8 bases. Trimming took 1 base from V and 5 from J; bases not matched to a gene: 10. This CDR3 has 17 amino acids. From germline, CDR1 is LGHNA and CDR2 YNFKEQ. CDR3 DNA: TGTGCCAGCAGCCAAGGGGGACAAGACAGGGGTCATCAGCCCCAGCATTTT. This gives the protein CASSQGGQDRGHQPQHF.

This chain joins TRBV12-5 and TRBJ1-1, with a possible D match to TRBD1 (6 bases). The CDR3 loop spans 17 amino acids. V was cut by 4 bases and J by 3 bases, with 21 bases left in between. Germline V gene data show CDR1 as LGHNT and CDR2 as FRNRAP. CDR3: CASGSPPGGIKDTEAFF. CDR3 nucleotides: TGTGCTAGTGGTTCTCCCCCCGGGGGCATCAAGGACACTGAAGCTTTCTTT.

The genes are TRBV25-1 and TRBJ1-6; no definite D call. CDR1 is MGHDK, CDR2 SYGVNS, per germline. With 2 bases removed from V and 9 bases from J, the gap between germline ends came to 8 bases. The CDR3 totals 13 residues. CDR3 loop: CASSEPAASPLHF. The CDR3 DNA reads as TGTGCCAGCAGTGAACCGGCAGCTTCACCCCTCCACTTT.

In its sample, this clone was seen once. The chain recombines TRBV7-3 with TRBJ2-6; D not resolved. CDR1 SGHTA and CDR2 FQGTGA come from the germline V gene. This CDR3 region has 16 residues. Trimming removed 0 bases at V and 2 bases at J, with 8 bases between. The CDR3 protein is CASSLTLRAGANVLTF. DNA of the CDR3: TGTGCCAGCAGCTTAACCCTTCGGGCTGGGGCCAACGTCCTGACTTTC.

The V and J genes are TRBV5-1 and TRBJ2-2; the D is unclear. The CDR3 runs 13 residues. Trimming stripped 4 bases from V and 1 base from J, with 5 bases between. Germline loops: CDR1 SGHRS, CDR2 YFSETQ. In nucleotides, the CDR3 is TGCGCCAGCAGCCCGGAGAACACCGGGGAGCTGTTTTTT. Encoded protein: CASSPENTGELFF.

The rearrangement links TRBV7-2 to TRBJ1-2, with D perhaps matching TRBD1 (6 bases). This CDR3 has 16 amino acids. CDR1 and CDR2 (germline): SGHTA, FQGNSA. The V end was cut by 1 base, the J end by 0 bases, with 12 bases between. The CDR3 DNA follows: TGTGCCAGCAGCTTAGACCAGGGGAGCCCTAACTATGGCTACACCTTC. This translates into CASSLDQGSPNYGYTF.

V is TRBV7-2 and J is TRBJ1-1; a possible D gene is TRBD1 (6 bases). The CDR3 is 14 amino acids. Germline CDR1 and CDR2: SGHTA and FQGNSA. The V end lost 4 bases, the J end lost 1 base, and 10 bases lay between the germline ends. CDR3 region: CASSYRGENTEAFF. CDR3 bases: TGTGCCAGCAGCTATAGGGGGGAGAACACTGAAGCTTTCTTT.

The chain employs TRBV28 and TRBJ1-5; D not resolved. Trimming shortened V by 6 bases and J by 11 bases, and 11 bases separated the two germline ends. CDR3 length: 11 residues. Germline V gene data show CDR1 as MDHEN and CDR2 as SYDVKM. This CDR3 is CASRGTRSQHF. The CDR3 coding sequence is TGTGCCAGCAGGGGAACGAGGTCCCAGCATTTT. Looking up the rest from reference TRBV28 and TRBJ1-5 gives the full variable domain: DVKVTQSSRYLVKRTGEKVFLECVQDMDHENMFWYRQDPGLGLRLIYFSYDVKMKEKGDIPEGYSVSREKKERFSLILESASTNQTSMYLCASRGTRSQHFGDGTRLSIL.

The V call is TRBV6-2 or TRBV6-3, the J call TRBJ1-2; D unresolved. The CDR3 runs to 13 residues. The germline V gene encodes CDR1 MNHEY and CDR2 SVGEGT. V lost 2 bases and J lost 2, with 6 bases in between. This chain's CDR3 is CASSYVVNYGYTF. As DNA, the CDR3 is TGTGCCAGCAGTTACGTCGTAAACTATGGCTACACCTTC.

The sample holds one count of this clone. The genes are TRBV7-2 and TRBJ1-5, with D uncertain. The V gene lost 5 bases and the J gene lost 1 base, with 6 bases spanning the gap. From germline, CDR1 is SGHTA and CDR2 FQGNSA. The CDR3 totals 13 residues. In nucleotides, the CDR3 is TGTGCCAGCAGCCGACAAAGCAATCAGCCCCAGCATTTT. It encodes CASSRQSNQPQHF.

A single count supports this clone. V usage is TRBV4-2 and J usage is TRBJ1-2; 8 bases are shared with TRBD1. With 5 bases clipped from V and 0 bases from J, the junction kept 14 bases outside the gene matches. The germline V gene encodes CDR1 LGHNA and CDR2 YNFKEQ. The CDR3 loop spans 18 amino acids. CDR3 DNA: TGTGCCAGCAGCGTCCACCTCGGACAGGGAGACCCTAACTATGGCTACACCTTC. It codes for CASSVHLGQGDPNYGYTF.

The chain uses TRBV11-3 and TRBJ2-2; D is uncertain. V lost 1 base to trimming and J lost 1 base, with 4 bases between them. This CDR3 is 14 amino acids long. Germline loops: CDR1 SGHNT, CDR2 YENEEA. The CDR3 is CASSLVENTGELFF. The DNA for the CDR3 is TGTGCCAGCAGCTTAGTGGAGAACACCGGGGAGCTGTTTTTT.

The chain combines TRBV9 with TRBJ2-2; the match to TRBD2 covers 10 bases. Per the germline V gene, CDR1 is SGDLS and CDR2 is YYNGEE. V trimming: 0 bases; J trimming: 7 bases; junction bases outside the gene matches: 6. The CDR3 has 16 residues. This CDR3 reads CASSVAAGGFGGELFF. The CDR3 nucleotides read TGTGCCAGCAGCGTAGCAGCGGGAGGGTTCGGCGGGGAGCTGTTTTTT. Based on the CDR3 plus reference TRBV9 and TRBJ2-2, the full variable domain is DSGVTQTPKHLITATGQRVTLRCSPRSGDLSVYWYQQSLDQGLQFLIQYYNGEERAKGNILERFSAQQFPDLHSELNLSSLELGDSALYFCASSVAAGGFGGELFFGEGSRLTVL.

V and J are TRBV7-8 and TRBJ2-7; 11 positions agree with TRBD2. The length of the CDR3 is 16 residues. The germline gives CDR1 SGHVS, CDR2 FQNEAQ. With V trimmed by 0 bases and J by 4 bases, 5 bases remained unmatched. The CDR3 sequence: CASSLAGTSGYYEQYF. The CDR3 DNA reads as TGTGCCAGCAGCTTAGCAGGGACTAGCGGATATTACGAGCAGTACTTC.

The chain employs TRBV28 and TRBJ2-2, with 7 nucleotides matching TRBD2. The V and J ends lost 4 bases and 5 bases, in that order; junction bases with no gene match: 16. Germline V gene data show CDR1 as MDHEN and CDR2 as SYDVKM. The CDR3 is made up of 18 amino acids. CDR3 coding DNA: TGTGCCAGCAGTTCGAGGACTAGTAGAATAGTGCGGACCGGGGAGCTGTTTTTT. The encoded protein is CASSSRTSRIVRTGELFF.

The chain is built from TRBV6-6 and TRBJ2-3; TRBD2 agrees at 8 bases. V was pared by 5 bases and J by 4 bases, with 11 bases of the junction left unmatched. Germline-derived CDR1 and CDR2 are MNHNY and SVGAGI (reference sequence). The CDR3 is 16 residues long. DNA for the CDR3: TGTGCCAGCAGTATCGGGGGGGCCCGAGGTCCAGATACGCAGTATTTT. It specifies CASSIGGARGPDTQYF.

The chain uses TRBV11-2 and TRBJ1-6, with 7 positions matching TRBD1. The CDR3 totals 14 residues. Germline V gives CDR1 SGHAT, CDR2 FQNNGV. Trimming at V came to 3 bases and at J to 5 bases, leaving 1 base not matched to a gene. CDR3 in amino acids: CASSLGQNNSPLHF. The CDR3 DNA is TGTGCCAGCAGCTTGGGACAGAATAATTCACCCCTCCACTTT.

The sample holds one count of this clone. This sequence joins TRBV28 and TRBJ2-6; 7 bases are a match to TRBD2. The length of the CDR3 is 15 residues. With 10 bases clipped from V and 0 bases from J, the junction kept 6 bases outside the gene matches. Germline V CDR1 and CDR2: MDHEN, SYDVKM. CDR3 loop: CATARGVSGANVLTF. In nucleotides, the CDR3 is TGTGCCACCGCCCGGGGGGTCTCTGGGGCCAACGTCCTGACTTTC.

The chain combines TRBV6-5 with TRBJ2-7, with TRBD1 identical over 12 bases. Germline V gene sequence: CDR1 MNHEY, CDR2 SVGAGI. The CDR3 loop spans 15 amino acids. The V segment lost 5 bases and the J segment 5 bases; nucleotides outside the gene matches: 7. This CDR3 reads CASSRPGTGGNEQYF. The CDR3 bases are TGTGCCAGCAGTCGCCCCGGGACAGGGGGCAACGAGCAGTACTTC.

V gene TRBV4-1 combines with J gene TRBJ2-7; no firm D call. This CDR3 spans 14 amino acids. Trimming took off 10 bases at V and 2 bases at J, with 18 bases between the two ends. CDR1 is MGHRA, CDR2 YSYEKL, per germline. The CDR3, as DNA: TGCGCCACCTCTTCTTTATCAGGAGCCTACGAGCAGTACTTC. Protein sequence: CATSSLSGAYEQYF.

V usage is TRBV11-2 and J usage is TRBJ1-4, with a weak D call TRBD1 (5 bases). This CDR3 contains 13 residues. Trimming pared 4 bases from V and 5 bases from J, leaving 8 bases between. Germline values: CDR1 SGHAT, CDR2 FQNNGV. The CDR3 nucleotides are TGTGCCAGCAGCTGGGGACGGAATGAAAAACTGTTTTTT. Amino acids: CASSWGRNEKLFF.